This T cell receptor (beta chain) was obtained from a study of blood T cell repertoires in COVID-19. Whole-study context: Sites in the United States, Italy and Spain provided acute and convalescent COVID-19 samples. The analysed material was cDNA or gDNA that came from T cells, B-cell-depleted T cells, or PBMCs.

Trimming cost V 7 bases and J 0 bases; bases outside gene matches: 19. The CDR3 runs 21 residues. From germline, CDR1 is SNHLY and CDR2 FYNNEI. Study processing details: Amplification with reference gene primers provided the estimates of nucleated cell counts. Here immunoSEQ multiplex PCR was the method, and the copy in TCRdb shows in-frame clones only, minus some. V and J calls and clone size are copied from that table; D and trimming were computed from the DNA. The sample comprises 60,000 to 90,000 clones, less than 85% of which are singletons, and 2.5% to 3% rests with the top ten. Material: peripheral blood. The TCR comes from a human donor with acute or convalescent COVID-19. The donor label of this sample is uncertain. The chain uses TRBV2 and TRBJ1-5, with TRBD1 identical over 12 bases. The CDR3 DNA follows: TGTGCCAGCACCAAAAGGACGACTGGGACAGGGGGCCGGTATAGCAATCAGCCCCAGCATTTT. The encoded protein is CASTKRTTGTGGRYSNQPQHF.